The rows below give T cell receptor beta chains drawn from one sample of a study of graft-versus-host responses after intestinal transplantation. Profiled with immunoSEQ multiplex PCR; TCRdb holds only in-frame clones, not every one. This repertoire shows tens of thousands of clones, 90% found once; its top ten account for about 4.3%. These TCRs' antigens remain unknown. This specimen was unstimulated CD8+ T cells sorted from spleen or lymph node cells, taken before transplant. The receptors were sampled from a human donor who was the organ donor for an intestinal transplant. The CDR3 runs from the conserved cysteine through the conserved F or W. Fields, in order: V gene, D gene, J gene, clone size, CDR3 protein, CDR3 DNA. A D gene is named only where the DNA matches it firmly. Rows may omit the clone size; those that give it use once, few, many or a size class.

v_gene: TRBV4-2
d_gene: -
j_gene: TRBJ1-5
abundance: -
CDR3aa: CASSQVRDMGSQPQHF
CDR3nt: TGTGCCAGCAGCCAAGTCCGGGACATGGGTTCGCAGCCCCAGCATTTT

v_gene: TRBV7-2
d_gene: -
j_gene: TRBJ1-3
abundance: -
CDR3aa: CASSSDDRSSGNTIYF
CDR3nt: TGTGCCAGCAGCTCCGATGACAGGTCCTCTGGAAACACCATATATTTT

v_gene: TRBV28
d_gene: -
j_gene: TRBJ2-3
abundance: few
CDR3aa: CASSRDTDTDTQYF
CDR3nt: TGTGCCAGCAGTCGGGACACGGACACAGATACGCAGTATTTT

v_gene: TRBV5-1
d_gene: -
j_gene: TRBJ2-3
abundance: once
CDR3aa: CASSLWEALSTDTQYF
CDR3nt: TGCGCCAGCAGCTTGTGGGAGGCGCTTAGCACAGATACGCAGTATTTT

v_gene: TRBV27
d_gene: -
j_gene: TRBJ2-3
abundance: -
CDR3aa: CASVARTASTDTQYF
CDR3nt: TGTGCCAGCGTCGCAAGGACAGCTAGCACAGATACGCAGTATTTT

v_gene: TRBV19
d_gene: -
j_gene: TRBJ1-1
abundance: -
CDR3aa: CASSIEGQGPNTEAFF
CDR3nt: TGTGCCAGTAGTATAGAGGGCCAGGGGCCGAACACTGAAGCTTTCTTT

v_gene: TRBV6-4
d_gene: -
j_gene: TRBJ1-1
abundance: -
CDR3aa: CASSDSTGRTEAFF
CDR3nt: TGTGCCAGCAGTGACTCCACCGGGAGGACTGAAGCTTTCTTT

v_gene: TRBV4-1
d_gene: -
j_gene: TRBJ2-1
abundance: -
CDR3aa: CASSELKYNEQFF
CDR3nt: TGCGCCAGCAGCGAACTAAAGTACAATGAGCAGTTCTTC

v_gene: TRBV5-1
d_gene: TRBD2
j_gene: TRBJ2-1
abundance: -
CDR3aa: CASTMTGLADNEQFF
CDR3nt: TGCGCCAGCACCATGACGGGACTAGCGGACAATGAGCAGTTCTTC

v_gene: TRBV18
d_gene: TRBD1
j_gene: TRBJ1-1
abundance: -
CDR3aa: CASSPTPGNRDRGLDTEAFF
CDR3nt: TGTGCCAGCTCACCGACCCCAGGAAATCGAGACAGGGGGTTGGACACTGAAGCTTTCTTT

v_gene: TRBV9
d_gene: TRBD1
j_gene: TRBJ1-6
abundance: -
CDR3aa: CASSPGTGLPLHF
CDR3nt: TGTGCCAGCAGCCCGGGGACAGGGCTGCCCCTCCACTTT

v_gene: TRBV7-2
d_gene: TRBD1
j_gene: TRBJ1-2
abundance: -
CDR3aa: CASSRTGVNYGYTF
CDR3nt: TGTGCCAGCAGCCGTACAGGGGTTAACTATGGCTACACCTTC

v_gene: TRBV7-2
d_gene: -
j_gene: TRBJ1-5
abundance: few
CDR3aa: CASSSGLLLGNQPQHF
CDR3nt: TGTGCCAGCAGTTCGGGACTCCTCTTGGGCAATCAGCCCCAGCATTTT

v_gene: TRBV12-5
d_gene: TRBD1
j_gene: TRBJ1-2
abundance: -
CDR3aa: CASGFATTGDDYGYTF
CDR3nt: TGTGCTAGTGGTTTCGCAACAACAGGGGACGACTATGGCTACACCTTC

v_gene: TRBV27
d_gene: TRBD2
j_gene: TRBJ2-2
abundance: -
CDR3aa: CATGLAGANTGELFF
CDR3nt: TGTGCCACGGGACTGGCGGGGGCGAACACCGGGGAGCTGTTTTTT

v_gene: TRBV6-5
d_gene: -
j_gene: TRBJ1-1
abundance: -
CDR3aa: CASSYLGGPNTEAFF
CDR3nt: TGTGCCAGCAGTTACCTGGGGGGTCCGAACACTGAAGCTTTCTTT

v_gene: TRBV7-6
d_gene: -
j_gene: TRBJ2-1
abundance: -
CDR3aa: CASSSGRGAYNEQFF
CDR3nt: TGTGCCAGCAGCTCCGGTCGGGGGGCTTACAATGAGCAGTTCTTC

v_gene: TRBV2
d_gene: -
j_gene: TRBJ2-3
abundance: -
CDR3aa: CASSEYGGTDTQYF
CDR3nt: TGTGCCAGCAGTGAATATGGGGGGACAGATACGCAGTATTTT

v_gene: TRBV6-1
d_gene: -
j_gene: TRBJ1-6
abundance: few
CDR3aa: CASKTANNSPLHF
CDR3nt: TGTGCCAGCAAGACAGCTAATAATTCACCCCTCCACTTT

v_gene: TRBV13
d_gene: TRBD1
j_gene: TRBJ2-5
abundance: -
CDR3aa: CASSLDRGGEETQYF
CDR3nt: TGTGCCAGCAGCCTGGACAGGGGGGGTGAGGAGACCCAGTACTTC

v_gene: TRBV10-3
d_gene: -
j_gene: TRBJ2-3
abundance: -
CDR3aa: CAISLRGTDTQYF
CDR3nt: TGTGCCATCAGTTTACGGGGCACAGATACGCAGTATTTT

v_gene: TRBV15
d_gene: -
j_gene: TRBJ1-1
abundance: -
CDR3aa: CATSSQTPVSNTEAFF
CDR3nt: TGTGCCACCAGCAGTCAAACCCCGGTTTCGAACACTGAAGCTTTCTTT

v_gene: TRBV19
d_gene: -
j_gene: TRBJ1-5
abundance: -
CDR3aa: CASMVRENYQPQHF
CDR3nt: TGTGCCAGTATGGTTAGGGAGAATTATCAGCCCCAGCATTTT

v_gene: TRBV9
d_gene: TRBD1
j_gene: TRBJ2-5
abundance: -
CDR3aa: CASSLGTARETQYF
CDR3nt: TGTGCCAGCAGCCTAGGGACAGCTAGGGAGACCCAGTACTTC

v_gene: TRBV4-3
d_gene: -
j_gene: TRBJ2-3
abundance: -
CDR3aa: CASSPGGASTDTQYF
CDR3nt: TGCGCCAGCAGCCCCGGGGGAGCTAGCACAGATACGCAGTATTTT

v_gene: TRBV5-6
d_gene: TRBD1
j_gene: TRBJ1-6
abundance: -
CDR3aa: CASSQATGVRARPLHF
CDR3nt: TGTGCCAGCAGCCAAGCTACAGGGGTGAGAGCTAGACCCCTCCACTTT

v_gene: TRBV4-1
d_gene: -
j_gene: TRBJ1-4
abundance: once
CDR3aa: CASSQGRGVNEKLFF
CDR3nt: TGCGCCAGCAGCCAAGGCCGGGGGGTTAATGAAAAACTGTTTTTT

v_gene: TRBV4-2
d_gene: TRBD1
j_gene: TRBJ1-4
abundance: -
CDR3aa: CASSQGTGIATNEKLFF
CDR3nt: TGTGCCAGCAGCCAAGGGACAGGAATTGCAACTAATGAAAAACTGTTTTTT

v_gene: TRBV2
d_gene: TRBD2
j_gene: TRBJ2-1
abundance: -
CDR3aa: CAGWILAGAWDEQFF
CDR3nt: TGTGCCGGATGGATACTAGCGGGGGCTTGGGATGAGCAGTTCTTC

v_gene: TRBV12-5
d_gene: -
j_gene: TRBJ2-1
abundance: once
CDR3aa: CASGFVSGYYNEQFF
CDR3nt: TGTGCTAGTGGTTTCGTAAGCGGGTACTACAATGAGCAGTTCTTC

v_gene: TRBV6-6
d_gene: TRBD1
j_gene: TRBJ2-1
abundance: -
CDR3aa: CASSPGTGGNEQFF
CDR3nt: TGTGCCAGCAGCCCTGGGACAGGGGGGAATGAGCAGTTCTTC

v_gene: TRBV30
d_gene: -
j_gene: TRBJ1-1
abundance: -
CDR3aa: CAWGGGVAFF
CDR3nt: TGTGCCTGGGGTGGGGGGGTGGCTTTCTTT

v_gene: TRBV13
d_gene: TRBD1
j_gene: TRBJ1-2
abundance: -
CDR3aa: CASSLHPGQGAF
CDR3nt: TGTGCCAGCAGCCTACATCCGGGACAGGGGGCCTTC

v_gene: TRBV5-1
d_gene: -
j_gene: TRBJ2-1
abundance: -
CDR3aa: CASSPTTGRPYNEQFF
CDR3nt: TGCGCCAGCAGCCCAACGACAGGGAGGCCCTACAATGAGCAGTTCTTC

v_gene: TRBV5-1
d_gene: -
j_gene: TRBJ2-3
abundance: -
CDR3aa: CASKFAGSSRDTQYF
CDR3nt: TGCGCCAGCAAATTCGCGGGTTCCTCCCGAGATACGCAGTATTTT

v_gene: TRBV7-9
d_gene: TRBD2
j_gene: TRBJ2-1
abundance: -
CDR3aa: CASSSTTSGGTDNEQFF
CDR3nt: TGTGCCAGCAGCTCAACAACTAGCGGGGGGACCGACAATGAGCAGTTCTTC

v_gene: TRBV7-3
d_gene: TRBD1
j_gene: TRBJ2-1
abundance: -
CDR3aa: CASSLGDSSYNEQFF
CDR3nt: TGTGCCAGCAGCTTAGGGGACAGCTCCTACAATGAGCAGTTCTTC

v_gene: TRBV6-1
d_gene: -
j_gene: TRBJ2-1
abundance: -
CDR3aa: CASSVRERDNEQFF
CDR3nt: TGTGCCAGCAGTGTACGTGAACGGGACAATGAGCAGTTCTTC

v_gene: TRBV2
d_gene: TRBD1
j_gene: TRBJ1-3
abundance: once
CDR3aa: CASSLGTGSSGNTIYF
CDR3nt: TGTGCCAGCAGCTTAGGGACAGGGTCCTCTGGAAACACCATATATTTT

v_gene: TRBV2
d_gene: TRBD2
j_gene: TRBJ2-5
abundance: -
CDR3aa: CASSVEMWRGDQETQYF
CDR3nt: TGTGCCAGCAGTGTAGAGATGTGGCGGGGGGACCAAGAGACCCAGTACTTC

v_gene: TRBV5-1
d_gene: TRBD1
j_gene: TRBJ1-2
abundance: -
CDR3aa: CASRGRGTGDSYGYTF
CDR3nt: TGCGCCAGCAGGGGCAGGGGGACAGGGGATTCCTATGGCTACACCTTC

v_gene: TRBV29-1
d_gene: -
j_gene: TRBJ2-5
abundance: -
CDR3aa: CSVEARGTQYF
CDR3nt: TGCAGCGTTGAGGCCCGGGGGACCCAGTACTTC

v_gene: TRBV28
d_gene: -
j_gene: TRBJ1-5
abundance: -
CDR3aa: CASRFGPSMVDAVGNQPQHF
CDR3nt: TGTGCCAGCAGGTTCGGCCCTTCGATGGTTGATGCGGTAGGCAATCAGCCCCAGCATTTT

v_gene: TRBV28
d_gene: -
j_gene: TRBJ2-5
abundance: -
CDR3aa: CASRPIIGGQETQYF
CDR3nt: TGTGCCAGCAGACCTATCATAGGGGGACAAGAGACCCAGTACTTC

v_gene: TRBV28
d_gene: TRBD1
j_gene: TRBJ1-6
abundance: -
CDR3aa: CASSPARDRINSPLHF
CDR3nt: TGTGCCAGCAGCCCTGCCCGGGACAGGATTAATTCACCCCTCCACTTT

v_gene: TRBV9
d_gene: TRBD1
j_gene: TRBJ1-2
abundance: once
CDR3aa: CASSGRTGANYGYTF
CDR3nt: TGTGCCAGCAGCGGACGGACAGGGGCTAACTATGGCTACACCTTC

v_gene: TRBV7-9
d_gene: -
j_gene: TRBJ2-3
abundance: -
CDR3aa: CASSLPEGGSTDTQYF
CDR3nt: TGTGCCAGCAGCCTCCCGGAGGGGGGGAGCACAGATACGCAGTATTTT

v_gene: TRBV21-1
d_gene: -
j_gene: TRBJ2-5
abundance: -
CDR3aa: CASSKEREETQYF
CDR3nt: TGTGCCAGCAGCAAAGAGCGAGAAGAGACCCAGTACTTC

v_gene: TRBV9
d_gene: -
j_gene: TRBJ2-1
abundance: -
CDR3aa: CASSDSSSYNEQFF
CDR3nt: TGTGCCAGCAGTGACAGTAGCTCCTACAATGAGCAGTTCTTC

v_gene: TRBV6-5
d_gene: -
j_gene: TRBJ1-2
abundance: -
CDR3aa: CASSYEAGDYGYTF
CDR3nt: TGTGCCAGCAGTTACGAGGCAGGGGACTATGGCTACACCTTC

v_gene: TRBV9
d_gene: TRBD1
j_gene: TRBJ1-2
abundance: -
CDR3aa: CASRGQGAPGYTF
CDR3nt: TGTGCCAGCAGAGGACAGGGGGCGCCCGGCTACACCTTC

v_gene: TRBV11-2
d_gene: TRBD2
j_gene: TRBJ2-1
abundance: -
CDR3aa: CASSLGGGEYNEQFF
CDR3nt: TGTGCCAGCAGCTTAGGCGGGGGGGAATACAATGAGCAGTTCTTC

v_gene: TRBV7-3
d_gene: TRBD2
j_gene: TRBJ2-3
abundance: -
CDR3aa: CASSGTSGNTDTQYF
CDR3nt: TGTGCCAGCAGCGGTACTAGCGGGAACACAGATACGCAGTATTTT

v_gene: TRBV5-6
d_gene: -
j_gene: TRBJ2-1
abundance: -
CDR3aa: CASSLTRGEQFF
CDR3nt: TGTGCCAGCAGCTTAACCCGGGGAGAGCAGTTCTTC

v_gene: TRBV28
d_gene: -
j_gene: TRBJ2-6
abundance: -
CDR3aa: CASSPVPRDSGANVLTF
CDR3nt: TGTGCCAGCAGTCCCGTTCCTAGAGACTCTGGGGCCAACGTCCTGACTTTC

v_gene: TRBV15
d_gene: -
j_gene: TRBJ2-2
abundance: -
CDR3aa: CATSRGETDTGELFF
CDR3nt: TGTGCCACCAGCAGAGGCGAAACAGATACCGGGGAGCTGTTTTTT